This is a list of T cell receptor beta chains from one sample in a study of T-cell reconstitution after alpha-beta-depleted transplantation in children. TCRdb used MiXCR to reprocess the PCR reads, holding one entry per CDR3 protein. The sample holds approximately 490,000 distinct CDR3 sequences, approximately 12% seen once. Here the sequenced sample was PBMCs from the stem cell graft donor, taken from the stem cell graft. These TCRs come from a human donor who donated a stem cell graft to a child with combined immunodeficiency. The CDR3 runs from the conserved cysteine through the conserved F or W. Each record gives: D gene, V gene, clone size, J gene, CDR3 protein, CDR3 DNA. D genes are given only for firm matches. Size is stated for part of the rows, as once, few or many counts, or as a class when the clone is expanded.

TRBD1	TRBV6-1	few	TRBJ1-1	CASSDHPGQENTEAFF	TGTGCCAGCAGTGACCATCCGGGACAGGAGAACACTGAAGCTTTCTTT
-	TRBV12-3/TRBV12-4	many	TRBJ1-3	CASSPLGKSSGNTIYF	TGTGCCAGCAGTCCTCTAGGAAAGAGCTCTGGAAACACCATATATTTT
-	TRBV6-5	few	TRBJ1-6	CASSATLGPLHF	TGTGCCAGCAGCGCCACCCTCGGCCCCCTCCACTTT
-	TRBV20-1	-	TRBJ1-1	CSARPPRSGILNTEAFF	TGCAGTGCTAGACCACCACGTTCAGGGATCTTGAACACTGAAGCTTTCTTT
TRBD1	TRBV11-2	-	TRBJ2-1	CASSSTGFPYNEQFF	TGTGCCAGCAGCTCGACAGGGTTCCCCTACAATGAGCAGTTCTTC
-	TRBV24-1	few	TRBJ2-6	CATSDPTRANVLTF	TGTGCCACCAGTGACCCCACTAGGGCCAACGTCCTGACTTTC
-	TRBV9	few	TRBJ2-7	CASSVGPTSYEQYF	TGTGCCAGCAGCGTAGGCCCAACCTCCTACGAGCAGTACTTC
TRBD1	TRBV12-3/TRBV12-4	many	TRBJ2-2	CASSLNRGRITGELFF	TGTGCCAGCAGTTTAAACAGGGGGCGCATCACCGGGGAGCTGTTTTTT
TRBD2	TRBV12-3/TRBV12-4	many	TRBJ2-3	CASSLGAGGREDTQYF	TGTGCCAGCAGTTTGGGGGCGGGGGGCCGAGAAGATACGCAGTATTTT
-	TRBV12-3/TRBV12-4	many	TRBJ1-2	CASSLDTFGNYGYTF	TGTGCCAGCAGTCTCGACACGTTCGGCAACTATGGCTACACCTTC
TRBD1	TRBV7-9	few	TRBJ2-1	CASSSQTGSGGFQFF	TGTGCCAGCAGCTCACAGACAGGGTCGGGTGGCTTCCAGTTCTTC
-	TRBV12-3/TRBV12-4	-	TRBJ2-1	CASSLPGTLREEQFF	TGTGCCAGCAGTCTCCCCGGGACTCTCCGTGAGGAGCAGTTCTTC
-	TRBV12-3/TRBV12-4	few	TRBJ2-5	CASGWETQYF	TGTGCCAGCGGGTGGGAGACCCAGTACTTC
TRBD2	TRBV6-1	few	TRBJ2-1	CASSKGLVNSYNEQFF	TGTGCCAGCAGTAAAGGACTAGTCAACTCCTACAATGAGCAGTTCTTC